This T cell receptor beta chain was recorded in a study of CD8 T cells in ankylosing spondylitis. TCRdb independently ran MiXCR on the 5' RACE reads; one entry per CDR3 protein. The repertoire holds around 320,000 distinct CDR3 sequences, with less than 25% as singletons. This clonotype showed up many times. The specimen was blood, either unsorted or a sorted T cell fraction (not recorded which). The clonotype was recovered from a female donor with ankylosing spondylitis or in good health (not recorded which).

This CDR3 reads CSVVVGGRDEQYF. DNA for the CDR3: TGCAGCGTTGTGGTGGGGGGTCGGGACGAGCAGTACTTC. The chain has TRBV29-1 and TRBJ2-7; possibly TRBD2 for D (6 bases). Germline CDR1 and CDR2: SQVTM and ANQGSEA. The CDR3 is 13 amino acids. Deletions cut 4 bases from V and 5 bases from J, with 15 bases between.